A single sample gave rise to the 19 T cell receptor beta chains below, sequenced in a study of blood T cell repertoires in COVID-19. Clones were read by immunoSEQ multiplex PCR, and TCRdb kept only the in-frame ones, dropping some. The table includes about 94,000 clones, roughly 87% detected once. The source material was peripheral blood. All receptors derive from a woman older than 75 with acute or convalescent COVID-19.

The J gene is TRBJ2-2, the V gene TRBV13, with a tentative D call TRBD2 (5 bases). V was cut by 8 bases and J by 8 bases, with 18 bases left in between. CDR1 and CDR2 from the germline V gene are PRHDT and FYEKMQ (reference sequence). The CDR3 consists of 14 residues. CDR3 protein: CASAEGNYGGELFF. CDR3 coding DNA: TGTGCCAGCGCCGAGGGCAACTATGGGGGGGAGCTGTTTTTT. The complete variable domain, with remaining parts taken from reference TRBV13 and TRBJ2-2, reads AAGVIQSPRHLIKEKRETATLKCYPIPRHDTVYWYQQGPGQDPQFLISFYEKMQSDKGSIPDRFSAQQFSDYHSELNMSSLELGDSALYFCASAEGNYGGELFFGEGSRLTVL.

V usage is TRBV30 and J usage is TRBJ2-3, with TRBD1 identical over 7 bases. The CDR3 consists of 13 residues. Unmatched junction bases numbered 7, after V lost 5 bases and J lost 5 bases. Germline CDR1 and CDR2: GTSNPN and SVGIG (reference sequence). This CDR3 is CAWSTGQGDTQYF. DNA for the CDR3: TGTGCCTGGTCGACAGGGCAAGGAGATACGCAGTATTTT.

The rearrangement joins TRBV19 to TRBJ1-5; 7 nucleotides agree with TRBD1. The CDR3 has 15 amino acids. With V trimmed by 7 bases and J by 1 base, 7 bases remained unmatched. The germline CDR1 and CDR2 sequences are LNHDA and SQIVND (reference sequence). The CDR3 region has the DNA TGTGCCAGTACCTATTCGGACAGGAGCAATCAGCCCCAGCATTTT. Protein product: CASTYSDRSNQPQHF. Full variable domain (rest looked up from reference TRBV19 and TRBJ1-5): DGGITQSPKYLFRKEGQNVTLSCEQNLNHDAMYWYRQDPGQGLRLIYYSQIVNDFQKGDIAEGYSVSREKKESFPLTVTSAQKNPTAFYLCASTYSDRSNQPQHFGDGTRLSIL.

J is TRBJ1-2 and V is TRBV12-3 or TRBV12-4; tentative D call: TRBD1 (5 bases). Between the trimmed V and J ends, which lost 8 bases and 8 bases, there was a span of 18 bases. This CDR3 comprises 13 residues. Here the CDR3 DNA reads TGTGCCAGCTCCGAGGGGAGGGCGGAGGGCTACACCTTC. Encoded protein: CASSEGRAEGYTF.

The V and J genes are TRBV7-9 and TRBJ2-7; possible D gene TRBD2, 6 bases. The CDR3 spans 15 residues. V lost 1 base and J lost 3, with 13 bases in between. The germline CDR1 and CDR2 sequences are SEHNR and FQNEAQ (reference sequence). Here the CDR3 DNA reads TGTGCCAGCAGCTTAGTCGCGGGGAGCGGCTACGAGCAGTACTTC. Translating gives CASSLVAGSGYEQYF.

This rearrangement joins TRBV6-2 or TRBV6-3 to TRBJ2-1, with D tentatively TRBD1 (5 bases). This CDR3 comprises 15 residues. Germline values: CDR1 MNHEY, CDR2 SVGEGT. Trimming removed 6 bases at V and 2 bases at J, with 14 bases between. CDR3 in DNA: TGTGCCAGCAGCCGAAGGGGTAGGCCCTACAATGAGCAGTTCTTC. It is translated as CASSRRGRPYNEQFF.

This chain connects TRBV5-1 to TRBJ2-1; TRBD2 aligns across 13 bases. With V trimmed by 2 bases and J by 7 bases, 3 bases remained unmatched. CDR1 SGHRS and CDR2 YFSETQ come from the germline V gene. The CDR3 is 15 residues long. The DNA of the CDR3 is TGCGCCAGCAGCTTTGGGACTAGCGGGAAAAATGAGCAGTTCTTC. Translated: CASSFGTSGKNEQFF.

The chain employs TRBV7-2 and TRBJ2-7; 7 bases are a match to TRBD1. V lost 3 bases and J lost 5; bases outside the gene matches: 4. The CDR3 is 13 amino acids. Per germline, CDR1 SGHTA and CDR2 FQGNSA. CDR3 sequence (DNA): TGTGCCAGCAGCTTTGACAGGGACAACGAGCAGTACTTC. This translates into CASSFDRDNEQYF.

This clone was detected once. The chain recombines TRBV4-3 with TRBJ2-5, with D maybe TRBD2 (6 bases). Germline V gene sequence: CDR1 LGHNA, CDR2 YSLEER. The V end lost 0 bases, the J end lost 0 bases, and 11 bases lay between the germline ends. The CDR3 covers 16 residues. The CDR3 DNA sequence: TGCGCCAGCAGCCAAGACACTAGCCTAAACCAAGAGACCCAGTACTTC. This sequence encodes CASSQDTSLNQETQYF.

This clone is a singleton in its sample. V and J are TRBV4-3 and TRBJ2-3; TRBD2 might be the D (5 bases). CDR1 is LGHNA and CDR2 is YSLEER in the germline V gene. The CDR3 consists of 15 residues. V was cut by 3 bases and J by 1 base, with 11 bases left in between. The CDR3 DNA follows: TGCGCCAGCAGCCAGGCGATCGGGGGCACAGATACGCAGTATTTT. Translation gives CASSQAIGGTDTQYF.

This chain connects TRBV14 to TRBJ2-1; TRBD2 matches 7 bases. Germline assignment: CDR1 SGHDN and CDR2 FVKESK. This CDR3 has 16 residues. J gave up 7 bases and V 7 bases, and 16 bases lay outside the gene matches. The CDR3 DNA is TGTGCCAGCAAGTACACCGCGGGAGCGGGAAGAAATGAGCAGTTCTTC. It is translated as CASKYTAGAGRNEQFF.

This clone has more than one count but fewer than ten. V and J are TRBV5-1 and TRBJ1-2, with TRBD1 as a possible D gene (5 bases). V lost 4 bases and J lost 5, with 21 bases in between. The length of the CDR3 is 16 residues. Germline V gives CDR1 SGHRS, CDR2 YFSETQ. The CDR3 here is CASSHTETVGLYGYTF. The DNA for the CDR3 is TGCGCCAGCAGCCACACCGAGACAGTGGGCTTGTATGGCTACACCTTC. Variable domain in full (rest from reference TRBV5-1 and TRBJ1-2): KAGVTQTPRYLIKTRGQQVTLSCSPISGHRSVSWYQQTPGQGLQFLFEYFSETQRNKGNFPGRFSGRQFSNSRSEMNVSTLELGDSALYLCASSHTETVGLYGYTFGSGTRLTVV.

The V gene is TRBV4-2, the J gene TRBJ2-5; 7 nucleotides line up with TRBD2. The V and J ends lost 4 bases and 3 bases, in that order; junction bases with no gene match: 8. In germline, CDR1 is LGHNA, CDR2 YNFKEQ. This CDR3 spans 15 amino acids. The CDR3 sequence is CASSREGRAEETQYF. CDR3 in DNA: TGTGCCAGCAGCCGGGAGGGGAGGGCCGAAGAGACCCAGTACTTC.

The chain recombines TRBV18 with TRBJ2-1; D uncertain. CDR3 length: 13 amino acids. The germline V and J ends were trimmed by 2 bases and 7 bases, with 9 bases remaining between them. The germline gives CDR1 KGHSH, CDR2 LQKENI. CDR3 in DNA: TGTGCCAGCTCACCATCGAGTCCTAATGAGCAGTTCTTC. This gives the protein CASSPSSPNEQFF.

This chain uses TRBV2 with TRBJ2-1; 7 nucleotides align to TRBD2. This CDR3 has 13 residues. With V trimmed by 11 bases and J by 7 bases, 11 bases remained unmatched. The germline CDR1 and CDR2 sequences are SNHLY and FYNNEI. The CDR3 protein is CALGEGWGNEQFF. The CDR3 DNA reads as TGTGCCCTCGGGGAGGGGTGGGGGAATGAGCAGTTCTTC.

The J gene is TRBJ1-1, the V gene TRBV7-2; D is unclear. The V end lost 3 bases, the J end lost 6 bases, and 11 bases lay between the germline ends. Germline CDR1 reads SGHTA; CDR2 reads FQGNSA. The CDR3 has 13 amino acids. The chain's CDR3 is CASSLAEIAEAFF. The DNA for the CDR3 is TGTGCCAGCAGCTTGGCAGAAATCGCTGAAGCTTTCTTT.

This sequence joins TRBV6-2 or TRBV6-3 and TRBJ2-3; TRBD2 matches 13 bases. Germline V gene sequence: CDR1 MNHEY, CDR2 SVGEGT. The CDR3 extends over 18 amino acids. V lost 5 bases, J lost 4 bases, and 12 bases stayed unmatched. The CDR3 protein is CASSQQTTGLAGADTQYF. The CDR3 DNA is TGTGCCAGCAGTCAGCAAACAACCGGACTAGCGGGGGCAGATACGCAGTATTTT.

This chain joins TRBV6-5 and TRBJ2-2, with D possibly TRBD1 on 6 matching bases. V was cut by 6 bases and J by 4 bases, with 15 bases left in between. Germline CDR1 is MNHEY and CDR2 is SVGAGI. The CDR3 has 15 amino acids. CDR3 sequence reads: CASRATGYSTGELFF. The CDR3 DNA sequence: TGTGCCAGCAGGGCTACAGGGTATAGCACCGGGGAGCTGTTTTTT.

This clone showed up just once. The DNA of the CDR3 is TGTGCCAGCAGCCAACAGGGATCAGGGGCCAACGTCCTGACTTTC. Translated: CASSQQGSGANVLTF. The rearrangement joins TRBV3-1 (or the pseudogene TRBV3-2) to TRBJ2-6; perhaps TRBD1 as D (5 bases). V lost 2 bases, J lost 4 bases, and 9 bases lay in between. Germline V gene lookup returns CDR1 LGHDT and CDR2 YNNKEL (reference sequence). The CDR3 length is 15 residues.